This T cell receptor beta chain appears in the sequencing data of a study of T cell repertoires in cytomegalovirus infection (dated by TCRdb to the late 2010s). Background for the entire study: The peptide stimulations were aimed at well-studied HLA-B-restricted epitopes as well as recently identified HLA-C-restricted CMV epitopes, whose presentation resists viral immunomodulation. Donor HLA type was relevant to the analysis, because carriage of CMV infection together with the matching HLA type was indicated by public TCR beta signatures. Results and caveats for the whole study, not just this receptor: The ex vivo response was dominated by HLA-C-restricted CMV-specific TCR beta clonotypes, which also provided the single most frequent clonotype in two of eight donors. In both this cohort and an independent roughly 400-donor cohort, the cumulative frequency of public TCR beta family members distinguished carriers of CMV infection plus the relevant HLA type.

TCRdb shows the sequencer as Illumina HiSeq 1500. TCRdb handled the public reads itself, with Q25 trimming in fastp and clone calling in MiXCR, and kept productive beta chains. Rows matching on CDR3 protein sequence are summarized as one entry with the most common DNA and genes. The sample includes 360,000 or so distinct CDR3 sequences, with roughly 34% observed a single time. About 13% of the sample is in the top ten clones. Details on this clonotype: This receptor's antigen is unknown. Base qualities were left out, and no much larger clone turns up one base away.

The treatment or condition label corresponds to: in vitro stimulation with specific CMV peptide epitopes to enrich CMV-specific T cells. The CDR3 spans 17 residues, from the cysteine through the phenylalanine. Only the CDR3 DNA is retained, 51 bases long and in frame from the first base. Trimming takes 0 bases from V and 6 bases from J, and the germline ends sit 18 bases apart. Sequences MGHRA (CDR1) and YSYEKL (CDR2) are obtained from the germline V gene. This TCR came from a human donor in good health (CMV status not recorded). Some clones in this sample may be carry-over from other donors' samples. Source: cultured PBMCs, taken from culture after CMV antigen stimulation. Rearrangement joined TRBV4-1 to TRBJ2-1, with no confident D gene call. The nucleotide sequence is TGCGCCAGCAGCCAAGATCGTGGCGGAGTCCTCCCCAATGAGCAGTTCTTC. The translation is CASSQDRGGVLPNEQFF.